This entry lists 18 T cell receptor beta chains sequenced from one sample in a study of cytomegalovirus exposure and HLA in healthy donors. In the PCR, 60 Vbeta and 13 Jbeta primers were used. Measured with immunoSEQ multiplex PCR; TCRdb has only the in-frame clones, and not every one. The sample has over 150,000 clones; around 82% are singletons. The sample taken for sequencing was PBMCs. The receptors were sampled from a woman between 40 and 50 years old in good health and CMV-seropositive.

As regards this clone: The same CDR3 can be traced to other DNA sequences in this sample. The DNA of the CDR3 is TGTGCCTGGAATCCGGGACTAGCAGGAGGGCGCGGCATTCAGTACTTC. It translates to CAWNPGLAGGRGIQYF. The chain has TRBV30 and TRBJ2-4; TRBD2 matches at 9 bases. This CDR3 comprises 16 residues. J was trimmed by 9 bases and V by 4 bases; bases with no gene match: 16. Germline V gene data show CDR1 as GTSNPN and CDR2 as SVGIG (reference sequence). Full variable domain (outside the CDR3, taken from reference TRBV30 and TRBJ2-4): SQTIHQWPATLVQPVGSPLSLECTVEGTSNPNLYWYRQAAGRGLQLLFYSVGIGQISSEVPQNLSASRPQDRQFILSSKKLLLSDSGFYLCAWNPGLAGGRGIQYFGAGTRLSVL.

This clone was counted at least ten times. V gene TRBV30 combines with J gene TRBJ1-1, with D tentatively TRBD1 (6 bases). This CDR3 spans 16 amino acids. Germline V gene sequence: CDR1 GTSNPN, CDR2 SVGIG (reference sequence). Trimming removed 7 bases at V and 1 base at J, with 22 bases between. CDR3 region: CASITAGAARNTEAFF. CDR3 in DNA: TGTGCCTCAATAACGGCGGGGGCCGCAAGGAACACTGAAGCTTTCTTT.

The chain couples TRBV7-8 to TRBJ1-3; D is possibly TRBD1 (5 bases). Germline CDR1 is SGHVS and CDR2 is FQNEAQ. This CDR3 comprises 17 residues. Trimming stripped 5 bases from V and 4 bases from J, with 21 bases between. CDR3 sequence: CASSKKLETEYGNTIYF. The CDR3 nucleotides are TGTGCCAGCAGCAAAAAACTTGAGACAGAATACGGAAACACCATATATTTT.

The rearrangement links TRBV28 to TRBJ2-1, with 9 bases matching TRBD1. The CDR3 has 14 residues. The V segment lost 4 bases and the J segment 6 bases; nucleotides outside the gene matches: 4. From germline, CDR1 is MDHEN and CDR2 SYDVKM. The CDR3 sequence is CASSSGQGLNEQFF. Written as DNA, the CDR3 is TGTGCCAGCAGTTCGGGACAGGGACTCAATGAGCAGTTCTTC.

The chain uses TRBV7-9 and TRBJ2-7; D might be TRBD2 (6 bases). Germline CDR1 is SEHNR and CDR2 is FQNEAQ (reference sequence). V was clipped by 3 bases and J by 5 bases, with 17 bases between them. This CDR3 spans 15 amino acids. The CDR3 region is CASSLRAGTRDEQYF. Here the CDR3 DNA reads TGTGCCAGCAGCTTGAGGGCCGGGACTCGCGACGAGCAGTACTTC.

This clone has only one observation. The chain joins TRBV27 to TRBJ2-7; D unresolved. The CDR3 totals 13 residues. The ends were cut back, 4 bases at V and 3 bases at J, with 10 bases in the middle. Germline V gives CDR1 MNHEY, CDR2 SMNVEV (reference sequence). The CDR3 loop reads CASSWSQDYEQYF. The CDR3 bases are TGTGCCAGCAGTTGGAGCCAAGACTACGAGCAGTACTTC.

CDR3 sequence (DNA): TGTGCCAGCAGCTCAAGACTTGAAACTGGGGAGCTGTTTTTT. It codes for CASSSRLETGELFF. The chain joins TRBV7-3 to TRBJ2-2; D gene uncertain. Looked up from germline, CDR1 is SGHTA and CDR2 is FQGTGA. This CDR3 has 14 residues. Trimming pared 4 bases from V and 8 bases from J, leaving 14 bases between.

This chain uses TRBV28 with TRBJ1-5; 10 bases align to TRBD1. The CDR3 is made up of 20 amino acids. Germline CDR1 and CDR2: MDHEN and SYDVKM. The junction had 16 bases not matched to a gene; V was cut back by 5 bases and J by 0 bases. The CDR3 reads CASSTPLGTGDQYSNQPQHF. For the CDR3, the DNA is TGTGCCAGCAGTACCCCGCTCGGGACAGGGGACCAATATAGCAATCAGCCCCAGCATTTT. Supplemented by reference TRBV28 and TRBJ1-5, the full variable domain reads DVKVTQSSRYLVKRTGEKVFLECVQDMDHENMFWYRQDPGLGLRLIYFSYDVKMKEKGDIPEGYSVSREKKERFSLILESASTNQTSMYLCASSTPLGTGDQYSNQPQHFGDGTRLSIL.

V usage is TRBV7-9 and J usage is TRBJ2-3, with D possibly matching TRBD2 (5 bases). Germline V gene data show CDR1 as SEHNR and CDR2 as FQNEAQ (reference sequence). This CDR3 contains 15 residues. The V end lost 3 bases, the J end lost 2 bases, and 12 bases lay between the germline ends. In DNA, the CDR3 is TGTGCCAGCAGCTTCATCCGGGGTTCCACAGATACGCAGTATTTT. It encodes CASSFIRGSTDTQYF.

CDR3 DNA sequence: TGTGCCAGCAGTGAGTCAGGACACGCTAATCAGCCCCAGCATTTT. Translated, it gives CASSESGHANQPQHF. V usage is TRBV2 and J usage is TRBJ1-5; D might be TRBD1 (5 bases). CDR3 size: 15 residues. Trimming shortened V by 3 bases and J by 4 bases, and 13 bases separated the two germline ends. Germline V gene lookup returns CDR1 SNHLY and CDR2 FYNNEI. Combining the CDR3 with reference TRBV2 and TRBJ1-5 gives the whole variable domain EPEVTQTPSHQVTQMGQEVILRCVPISNHLYFYWYRQILGQKVEFLVSFYNNEISEKSEIFDDQFSVERPDGSNFTLKIRSTKLEDSAMYFCASSESGHANQPQHFGDGTRLSIL.

J is TRBJ1-3 and V is TRBV12-5; maybe TRBD1 (5 bases). Germline lookup yields CDR1 LGHNT and CDR2 FRNRAP. The CDR3 consists of 19 residues. The germline V and J ends were trimmed by 7 bases and 0 bases, with 25 bases remaining between them. Here the CDR3 reads CASALGTAGWRSSGNTIYF. CDR3 bases: TGTGCTAGTGCCTTGGGTACCGCAGGGTGGAGAAGCTCTGGAAACACCATATATTTT. Full variable domain (remainder filled in from reference TRBV12-5 and TRBJ1-3): DARVTQTPRHKVTEMGQEVTMRCQPILGHNTVFWYRQTMMQGLELLAYFRNRAPLDDSGMPKDRFSAEMPDATLATLKIQPSEPRDSAVYFCASALGTAGWRSSGNTIYFGEGSWLTVV.

The chain uses TRBV6-6 and TRBJ1-5; D unresolved. V was pared by 0 bases and J by 7 bases, with 4 bases between. Germline values: CDR1 MNHNY, CDR2 SVGAGI (reference sequence). This CDR3 spans 12 amino acids. The CDR3 region has the DNA TGTGCCAGCAGTTACTCGTTACAGCCCCAGCATTTT. Translation gives CASSYSLQPQHF.

The genes are TRBV7-9 and TRBJ1-1; D perhaps matches TRBD1 (6 bases). The V and J ends lost 1 base and 7 bases respectively, with 13 bases between them. The CDR3 has 14 amino acids. Germline CDR1 SEHNR, CDR2 FQNEAQ (reference sequence). Here the CDR3 DNA reads TGTGCCAGCAGCTTAGACCAGGGGCGCGGTGAAGCTTTCTTT. This codes for CASSLDQGRGEAFF.

This chain uses TRBV11-2 with TRBJ2-6, with D possibly matching TRBD2 (5 bases). The CDR3 spans 15 residues. Germline V gene sequence: CDR1 SGHAT, CDR2 FQNNGV. V was pared by 5 bases and J by 12 bases, with 20 bases between. CDR3 nucleotides: TGTGCCAGCAGCAACCTAGCCGTCCGTAGGGTCGTCCTGACTTTC. Protein product: CASSNLAVRRVVLTF.

The chain has TRBV6-6 and TRBJ2-5; possible D gene TRBD2, 5 bases. The CDR3 extends over 15 amino acids. Germline lookup yields CDR1 MNHNY and CDR2 SVGAGI (reference sequence). V dropped 4 bases and J dropped 5 bases, with 17 bases sitting between them. In nucleotides, the CDR3 is TGTGCCAGCAGTTCCCGAAGGACCCCGGGGGAGACCCAGTACTTC. Its translation: CASSSRRTPGETQYF.

The DNA of the CDR3 is TGTGCCAGCAGTTTAACCTCTAGGGGCTACGAGCAGTACTTC. This encodes CASSLTSRGYEQYF. J is TRBJ2-7 and V is TRBV27; tentatively, D is TRBD1 (5 bases). CDR3 length equals 14 residues. Germline V gene data show CDR1 as MNHEY and CDR2 as SMNVEV (reference sequence). V was shortened by 2 bases and J by 3 bases, with 11 bases between the two germline ends.

The chain joins TRBV9 to TRBJ2-7; the D is unclear. This CDR3 comprises 14 residues. Germline V CDR1 and CDR2: SGDLS, YYNGEE. Between the trimmed V and J ends, which lost 0 bases and 0 bases, there was a span of 7 bases. CDR3 residues: CASSVGQDSYEQYF. CDR3 nucleotide sequence: TGTGCCAGCAGCGTAGGGCAGGACTCCTACGAGCAGTACTTC. Complete variable domain (other parts from reference TRBV9 and TRBJ2-7): DSGVTQTPKHLITATGQRVTLRCSPRSGDLSVYWYQQSLDQGLQFLIQYYNGEERAKGNILERFSAQQFPDLHSELNLSSLELGDSALYFCASSVGQDSYEQYFGPGTRLTVT.

V gene TRBV5-1 combines with J gene TRBJ1-2; 7 bases fit TRBD1. Germline assignment: CDR1 SGHRS and CDR2 YFSETQ. The CDR3 contains 13 residues. The junction had 4 bases not matched to a gene; V was cut back by 3 bases and J by 5 bases. The CDR3 nucleotides are TGCGCCAGCAGCTCGGGACAGTCTTATGGCTACACCTTC. As protein: CASSSGQSYGYTF. Full variable domain (missing parts from reference TRBV5-1 and TRBJ1-2): KAGVTQTPRYLIKTRGQQVTLSCSPISGHRSVSWYQQTPGQGLQFLFEYFSETQRNKGNFPGRFSGRQFSNSRSEMNVSTLELGDSALYLCASSSGQSYGYTFGSGTRLTVV.